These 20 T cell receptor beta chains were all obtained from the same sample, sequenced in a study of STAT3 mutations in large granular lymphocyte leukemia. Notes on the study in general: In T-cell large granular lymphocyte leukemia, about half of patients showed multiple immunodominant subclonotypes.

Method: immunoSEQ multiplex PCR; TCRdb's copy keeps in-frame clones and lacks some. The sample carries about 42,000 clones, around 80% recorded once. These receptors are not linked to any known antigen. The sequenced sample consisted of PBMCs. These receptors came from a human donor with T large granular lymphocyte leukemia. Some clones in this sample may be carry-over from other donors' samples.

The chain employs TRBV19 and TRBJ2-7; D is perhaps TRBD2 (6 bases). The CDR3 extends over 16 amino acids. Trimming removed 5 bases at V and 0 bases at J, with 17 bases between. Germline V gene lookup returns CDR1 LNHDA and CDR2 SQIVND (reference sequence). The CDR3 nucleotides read TGTGCCAGTAGTCCCGGGGGTGGCAGAAGCTCCTACGAGCAGTACTTC. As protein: CASSPGGGRSSYEQYF.

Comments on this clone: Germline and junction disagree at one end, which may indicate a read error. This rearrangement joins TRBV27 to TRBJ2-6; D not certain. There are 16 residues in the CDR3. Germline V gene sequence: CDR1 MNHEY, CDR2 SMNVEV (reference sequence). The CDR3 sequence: CASSLFALSGANVLTF. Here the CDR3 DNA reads TGTGCCAGCAGCTTATTCGCCCTCTCTGGGGCCAACGTCCTGACTTTC.

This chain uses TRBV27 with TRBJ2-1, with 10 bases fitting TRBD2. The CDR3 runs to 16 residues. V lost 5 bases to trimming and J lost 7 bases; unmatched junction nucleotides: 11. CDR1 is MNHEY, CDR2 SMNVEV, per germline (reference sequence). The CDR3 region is CASSPPLAGAANEQFF. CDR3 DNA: TGTGCCAGCAGTCCTCCGCTAGCGGGGGCCGCAAATGAGCAGTTCTTC.

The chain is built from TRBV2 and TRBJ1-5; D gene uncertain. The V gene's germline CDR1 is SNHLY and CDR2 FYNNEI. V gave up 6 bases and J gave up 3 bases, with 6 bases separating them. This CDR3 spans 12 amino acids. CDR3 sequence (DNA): TGTGCCAGCAGCTCGGACAATCAGCCCCAGCATTTT. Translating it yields CASSSDNQPQHF.

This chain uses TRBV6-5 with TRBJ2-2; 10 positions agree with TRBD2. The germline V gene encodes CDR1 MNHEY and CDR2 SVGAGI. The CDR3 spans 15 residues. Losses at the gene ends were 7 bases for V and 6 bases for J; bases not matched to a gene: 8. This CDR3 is CASTSRAGGAGELFF. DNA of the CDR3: TGTGCCAGCACCTCTCGAGCGGGGGGGGCCGGGGAGCTGTTTTTT.

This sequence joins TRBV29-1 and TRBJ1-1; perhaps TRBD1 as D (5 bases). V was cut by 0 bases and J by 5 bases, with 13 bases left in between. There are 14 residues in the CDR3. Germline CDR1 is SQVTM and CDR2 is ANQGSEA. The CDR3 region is CSVEDQAGGTEAFF. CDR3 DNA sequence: TGCAGCGTTGAAGATCAGGCGGGGGGGACTGAAGCTTTCTTT.

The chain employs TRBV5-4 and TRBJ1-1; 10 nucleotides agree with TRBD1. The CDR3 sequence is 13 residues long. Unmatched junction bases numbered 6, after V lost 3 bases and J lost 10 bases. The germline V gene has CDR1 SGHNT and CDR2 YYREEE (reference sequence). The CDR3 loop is CASSWTGGASAFF. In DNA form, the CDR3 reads TGTGCCAGCAGCTGGACAGGGGGAGCGTCAGCTTTCTTT.

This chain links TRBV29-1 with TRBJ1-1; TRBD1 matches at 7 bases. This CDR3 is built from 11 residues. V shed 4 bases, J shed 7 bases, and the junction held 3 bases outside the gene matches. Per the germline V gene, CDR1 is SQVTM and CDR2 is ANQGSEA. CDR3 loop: CSVGQGYEAFF. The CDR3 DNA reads TGCAGCGTTGGACAGGGCTATGAAGCTTTCTTT.

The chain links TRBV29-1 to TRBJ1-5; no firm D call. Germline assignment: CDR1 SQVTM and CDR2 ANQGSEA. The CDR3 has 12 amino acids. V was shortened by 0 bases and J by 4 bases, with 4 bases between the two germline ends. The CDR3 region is CSVEDSNQPQHF. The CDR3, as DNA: TGCAGCGTTGAAGACTCAAATCAGCCCCAGCATTTT.

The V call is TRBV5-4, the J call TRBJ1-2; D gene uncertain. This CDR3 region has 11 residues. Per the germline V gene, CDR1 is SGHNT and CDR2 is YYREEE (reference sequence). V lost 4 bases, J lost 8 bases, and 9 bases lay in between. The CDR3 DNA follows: TGTGCCAGCAGCACCGGGCGCGGCTACACCTTC. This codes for CASSTGRGYTF.

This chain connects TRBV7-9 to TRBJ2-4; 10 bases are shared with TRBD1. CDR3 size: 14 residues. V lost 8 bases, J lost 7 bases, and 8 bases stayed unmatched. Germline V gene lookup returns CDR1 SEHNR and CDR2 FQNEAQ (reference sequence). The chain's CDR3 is CASGSDRGRNIQYF. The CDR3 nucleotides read TGTGCCAGCGGATCTGACAGGGGGCGGAACATTCAGTACTTC.

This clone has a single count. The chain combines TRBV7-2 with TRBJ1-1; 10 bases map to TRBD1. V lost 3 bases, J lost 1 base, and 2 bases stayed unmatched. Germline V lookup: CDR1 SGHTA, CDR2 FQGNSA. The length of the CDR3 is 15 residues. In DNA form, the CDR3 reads TGTGCCAGCAGCTTTGGGGACAGGGGGAACACTGAAGCTTTCTTT. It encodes CASSFGDRGNTEAFF.

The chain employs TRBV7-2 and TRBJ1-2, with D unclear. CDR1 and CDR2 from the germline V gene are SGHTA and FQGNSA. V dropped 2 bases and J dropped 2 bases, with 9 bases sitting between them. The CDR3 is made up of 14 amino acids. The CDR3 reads CASSLLIPNYGYTF. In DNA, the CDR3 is TGTGCCAGCAGCTTACTGATACCGAACTATGGCTACACCTTC.

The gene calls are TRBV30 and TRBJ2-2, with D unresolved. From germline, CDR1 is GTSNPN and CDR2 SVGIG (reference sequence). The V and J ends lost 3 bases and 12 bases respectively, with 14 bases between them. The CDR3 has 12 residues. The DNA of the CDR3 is TGTGCCTGGAGAAATGGCTTTGGGCAGCTGTTTTTT. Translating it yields CAWRNGFGQLFF.

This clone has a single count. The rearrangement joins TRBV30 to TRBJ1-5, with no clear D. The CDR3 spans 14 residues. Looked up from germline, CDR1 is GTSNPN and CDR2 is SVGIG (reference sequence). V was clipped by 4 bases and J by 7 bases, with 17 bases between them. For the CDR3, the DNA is TGTGCCTGGAACTCTCCGGGGAGAGAACAGCCCCAGCATTTT. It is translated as CAWNSPGREQPQHF.

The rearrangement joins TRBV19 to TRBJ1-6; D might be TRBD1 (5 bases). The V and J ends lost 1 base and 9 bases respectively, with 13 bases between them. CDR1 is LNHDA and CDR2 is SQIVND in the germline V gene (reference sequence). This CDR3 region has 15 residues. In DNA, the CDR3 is TGTGCCAGTAGTATAGGGCCGGGGGTAGGTTCACCCCTCCACTTT. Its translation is CASSIGPGVGSPLHF.

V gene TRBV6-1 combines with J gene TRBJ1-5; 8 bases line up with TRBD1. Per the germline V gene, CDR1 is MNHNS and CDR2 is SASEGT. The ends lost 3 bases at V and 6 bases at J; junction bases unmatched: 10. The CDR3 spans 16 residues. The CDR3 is CASSDLVGQGGQPQHF. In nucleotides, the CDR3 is TGTGCCAGCAGTGATCTAGTCGGACAGGGAGGTCAGCCCCAGCATTTT.

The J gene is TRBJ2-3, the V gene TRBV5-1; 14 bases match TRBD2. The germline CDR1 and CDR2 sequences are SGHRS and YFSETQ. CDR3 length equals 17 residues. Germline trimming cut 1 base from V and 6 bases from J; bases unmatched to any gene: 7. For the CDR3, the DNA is TGCGCCAGCAGCTTGTACGGACTAGCGGGGGGAAGCGATACGCAGTATTTT. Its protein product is CASSLYGLAGGSDTQYF. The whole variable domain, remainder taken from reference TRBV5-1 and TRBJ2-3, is KAGVTQTPRYLIKTRGQQVTLSCSPISGHRSVSWYQQTPGQGLQFLFEYFSETQRNKGNFPGRFSGRQFSNSRSEMNVSTLELGDSALYLCASSLYGLAGGSDTQYFGPGTRLTVL.

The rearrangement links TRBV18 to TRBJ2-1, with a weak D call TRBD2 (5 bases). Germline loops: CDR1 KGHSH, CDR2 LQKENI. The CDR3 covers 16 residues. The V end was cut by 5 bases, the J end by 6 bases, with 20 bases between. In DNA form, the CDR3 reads TGTGCCAGCTCAGGCCGTCGGGTTCCGGACTTCAATGAGCAGTTCTTC. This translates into CASSGRRVPDFNEQFF. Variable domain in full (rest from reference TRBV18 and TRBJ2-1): NAGVMQNPRHLVRRRGQEARLRCSPMKGHSHVYWYRQLPEEGLKFMVYLQKENIIDESGMPKERFSAEFPKEGPSILRIQQVVRGDSAAYFCASSGRRVPDFNEQFFGPGTRLTVL.

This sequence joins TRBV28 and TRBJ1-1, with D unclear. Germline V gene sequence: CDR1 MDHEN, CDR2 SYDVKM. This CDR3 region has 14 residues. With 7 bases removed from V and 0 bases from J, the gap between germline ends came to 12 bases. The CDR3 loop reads CASKKSLVNTEAFF. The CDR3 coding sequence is TGTGCCAGCAAAAAATCATTAGTGAACACTGAAGCTTTCTTT.